This T cell receptor (beta chain) emerged from a study of T cell repertoires in cytomegalovirus infection. Study summary: Matching HLA type and CMV infection were both indicated by public TCR beta signatures. Study results and caveats: In two of eight donors, the top clonotype was HLA-C-restricted CMV-specific. Pooled public TCR beta family frequency picked out CMV carriers with the relevant HLA.

This CDR3 is built from 16 residues. Germline-derived CDR1 and CDR2 are MGHRA and YSYEKL. After removal of 4 bases from V and 1 base from J, the junction contained 9 bases not matched to a gene. TCRdb ran MiXCR on the reads and lists one entry per CDR3 protein. The sample contains about 110,000 distinct CDR3 sequences, about 9.4% of which appear only once. Notes on this clonotype: Its antigen remains unidentified.

The sample taken for sequencing was PBMCs, sequenced either directly or after in vitro stimulation (not recorded which). The V gene is TRBV4-1, the J gene TRBJ1-1; 7 nucleotides agree with TRBD1. This clonotype was obtained from a human donor in good health (CMV status not recorded). Some clones in this sample may be carry-over from other donors' samples. This CDR3 reads CASSLRQGRKNTEAFF. CDR3 sequence (DNA): TGCGCCAGCAGCCTTCGACAGGGAAGAAAGAACACTGAAGCTTTCTTT.